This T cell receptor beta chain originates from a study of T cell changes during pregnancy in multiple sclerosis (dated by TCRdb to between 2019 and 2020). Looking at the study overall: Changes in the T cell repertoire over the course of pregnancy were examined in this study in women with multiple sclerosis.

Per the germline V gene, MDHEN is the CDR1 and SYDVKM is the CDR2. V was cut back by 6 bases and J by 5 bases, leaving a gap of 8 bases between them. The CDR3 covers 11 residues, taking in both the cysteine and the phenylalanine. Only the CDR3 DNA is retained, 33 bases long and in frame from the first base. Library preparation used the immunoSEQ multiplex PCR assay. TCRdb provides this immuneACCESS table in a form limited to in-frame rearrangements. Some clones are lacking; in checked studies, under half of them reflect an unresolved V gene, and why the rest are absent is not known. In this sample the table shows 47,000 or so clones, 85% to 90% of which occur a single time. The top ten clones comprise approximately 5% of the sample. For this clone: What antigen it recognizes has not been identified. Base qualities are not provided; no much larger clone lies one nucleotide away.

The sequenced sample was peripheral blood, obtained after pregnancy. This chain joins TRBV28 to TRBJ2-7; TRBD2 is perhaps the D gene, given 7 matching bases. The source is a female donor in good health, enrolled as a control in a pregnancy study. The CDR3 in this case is CASRRGHEQYF. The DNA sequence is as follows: TGTGCCAGCAGGCGGGGGCACGAGCAGTACTTC.